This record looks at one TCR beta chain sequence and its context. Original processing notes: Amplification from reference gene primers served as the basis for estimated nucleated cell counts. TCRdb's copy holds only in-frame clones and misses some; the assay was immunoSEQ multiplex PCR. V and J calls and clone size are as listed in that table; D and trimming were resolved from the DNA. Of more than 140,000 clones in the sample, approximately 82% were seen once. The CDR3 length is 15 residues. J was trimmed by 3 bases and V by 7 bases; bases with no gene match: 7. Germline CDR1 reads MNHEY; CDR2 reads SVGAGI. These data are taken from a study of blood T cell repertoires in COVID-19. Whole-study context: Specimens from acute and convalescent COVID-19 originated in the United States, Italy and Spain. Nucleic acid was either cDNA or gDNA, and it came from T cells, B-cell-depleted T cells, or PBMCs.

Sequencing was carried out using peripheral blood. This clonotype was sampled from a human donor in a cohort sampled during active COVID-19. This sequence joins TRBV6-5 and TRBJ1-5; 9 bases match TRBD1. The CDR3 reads CASIIDRGINQPQHF. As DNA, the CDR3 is TGTGCCAGCATTATCGACAGGGGGATCAATCAGCCCCAGCATTTT.